The table lists the clone carrying this TCR beta chain with a few counts. The sample belongs to a study of beta chain features in type 1 diabetes. Every isolated RNA sample was fully reverse transcribed, so sequencing captured expressed TCRB transcripts. This table comes from immunoSEQ multiplex PCR, and its TCRdb copy is limited to in-frame clones, with some not included. The sample has under 900,000 clones, about 17% seen once. The V gene end was trimmed by 5 bases and the J gene end by 3 bases; junction bases not matched to a gene: 7. CDR3 length equals 16 residues. Germline CDR1 reads SEHNR; CDR2 reads FQNEAQ (reference sequence).

This TCR derives from a young woman in good health. This chain joins TRBV7-9 and TRBJ2-2; the match to TRBD2 covers 9 bases. The material sequenced was naive CD4+ T cells from blood. CDR3 nucleotide sequence: TGTGCCAGCAGCCAAATAGCGGGAGAGGACACCGGGGAGCTGTTTTTT. Translation gives CASSQIAGEDTGELFF.